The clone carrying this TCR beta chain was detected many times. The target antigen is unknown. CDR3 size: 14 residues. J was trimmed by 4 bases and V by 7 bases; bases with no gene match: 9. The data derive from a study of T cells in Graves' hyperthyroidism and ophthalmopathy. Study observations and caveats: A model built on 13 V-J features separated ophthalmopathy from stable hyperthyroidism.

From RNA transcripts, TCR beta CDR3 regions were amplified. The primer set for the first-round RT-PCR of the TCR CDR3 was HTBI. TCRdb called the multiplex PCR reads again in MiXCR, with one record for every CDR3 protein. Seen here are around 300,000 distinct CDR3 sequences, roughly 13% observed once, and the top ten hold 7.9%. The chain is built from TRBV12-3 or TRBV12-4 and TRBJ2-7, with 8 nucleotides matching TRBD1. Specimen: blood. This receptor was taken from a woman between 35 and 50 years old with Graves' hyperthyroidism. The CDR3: CASTPETGAYEQYF. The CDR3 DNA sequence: TGTGCCAGCACCCCAGAGACAGGGGCTTACGAGCAGTACTTC.